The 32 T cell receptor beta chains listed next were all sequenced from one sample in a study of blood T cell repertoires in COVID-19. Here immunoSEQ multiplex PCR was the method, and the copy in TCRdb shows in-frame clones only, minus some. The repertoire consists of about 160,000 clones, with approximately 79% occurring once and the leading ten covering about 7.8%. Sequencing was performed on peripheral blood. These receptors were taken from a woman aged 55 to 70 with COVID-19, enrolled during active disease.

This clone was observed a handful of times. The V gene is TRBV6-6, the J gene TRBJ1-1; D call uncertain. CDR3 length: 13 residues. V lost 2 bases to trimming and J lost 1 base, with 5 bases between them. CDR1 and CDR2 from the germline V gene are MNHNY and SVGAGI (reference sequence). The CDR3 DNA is TGTGCCAGCAGTTACGAGGGGAACACTGAAGCTTTCTTT. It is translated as CASSYEGNTEAFF.

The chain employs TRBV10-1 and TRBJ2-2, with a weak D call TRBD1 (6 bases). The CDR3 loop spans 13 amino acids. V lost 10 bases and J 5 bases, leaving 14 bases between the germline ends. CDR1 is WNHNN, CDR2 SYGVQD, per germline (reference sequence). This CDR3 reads CATAGTRTGELFF. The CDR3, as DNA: TGCGCCACTGCTGGGACAAGGACCGGGGAGCTGTTTTTT.

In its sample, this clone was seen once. The CDR3: CASSKGDLSGNTIYF. As DNA, the CDR3 is TGTGCCAGTTCCAAGGGGGACCTCTCTGGAAACACCATATATTTT. This chain connects TRBV19 to TRBJ1-3; perhaps TRBD1 as D (6 bases). From germline, CDR1 is LNHDA and CDR2 SQIVND (reference sequence). Trimming shortened V by 8 bases and J by 0 bases, and 14 bases separated the two germline ends. CDR3 length: 15 residues.

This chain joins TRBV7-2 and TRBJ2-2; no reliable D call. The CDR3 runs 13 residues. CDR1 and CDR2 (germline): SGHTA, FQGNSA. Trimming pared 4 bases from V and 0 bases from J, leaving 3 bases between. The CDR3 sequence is CASSSANTGELFF. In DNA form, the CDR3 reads TGTGCCAGCAGCTCGGCGAACACCGGGGAGCTGTTTTTT.

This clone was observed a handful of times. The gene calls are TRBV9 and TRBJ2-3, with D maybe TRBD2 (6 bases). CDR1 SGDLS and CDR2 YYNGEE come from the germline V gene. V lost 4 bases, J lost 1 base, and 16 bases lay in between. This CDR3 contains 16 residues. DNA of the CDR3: TGTGCCAGCAGCCAATCCCTAGCGCCTCGCACAGATACGCAGTATTTT. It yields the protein CASSQSLAPRTDTQYF.

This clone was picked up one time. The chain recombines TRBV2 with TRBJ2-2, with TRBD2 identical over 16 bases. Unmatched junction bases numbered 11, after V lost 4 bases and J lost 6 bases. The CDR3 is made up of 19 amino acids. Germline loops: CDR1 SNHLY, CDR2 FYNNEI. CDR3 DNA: TGTGCCAGCAGTGCGGGGACTAGCGGGGGGGCGGCGATTGCCGGGGAGCTGTTTTTT. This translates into CASSAGTSGGAAIAGELFF. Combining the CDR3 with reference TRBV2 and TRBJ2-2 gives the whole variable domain EPEVTQTPSHQVTQMGQEVILRCVPISNHLYFYWYRQILGQKVEFLVSFYNNEISEKSEIFDDQFSVERPDGSNFTLKIRSTKLEDSAMYFCASSAGTSGGAAIAGELFFGEGSRLTVL.

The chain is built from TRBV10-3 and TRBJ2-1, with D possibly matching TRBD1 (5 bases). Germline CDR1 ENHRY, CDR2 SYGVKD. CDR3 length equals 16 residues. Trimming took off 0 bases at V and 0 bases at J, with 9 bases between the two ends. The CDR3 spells CAISESTEYSYNEQFF. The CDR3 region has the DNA TGTGCCATCAGTGAGTCGACAGAGTACTCCTACAATGAGCAGTTCTTC.

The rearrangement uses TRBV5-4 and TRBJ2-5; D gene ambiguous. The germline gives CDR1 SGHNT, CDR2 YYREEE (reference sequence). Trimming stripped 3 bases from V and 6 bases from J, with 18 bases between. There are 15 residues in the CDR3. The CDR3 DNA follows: TGTGCCAGCAGCTCAGACTGGCAGTACGGAAAGACCCAGTACTTC. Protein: CASSSDWQYGKTQYF.

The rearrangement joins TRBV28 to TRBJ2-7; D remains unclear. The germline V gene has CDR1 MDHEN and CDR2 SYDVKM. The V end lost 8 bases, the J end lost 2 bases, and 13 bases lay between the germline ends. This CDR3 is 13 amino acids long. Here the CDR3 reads CASAHHPAYEQYF. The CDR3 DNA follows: TGTGCCAGCGCTCATCATCCGGCCTACGAGCAGTACTTC.

The CDR3 here is CASSRRNSNTGELFF. DNA of the CDR3: TGCGCCAGCAGCCGGAGGAATTCGAACACCGGGGAGCTGTTTTTT. This sequence joins TRBV5-1 and TRBJ2-2; D might be TRBD2 (5 bases). Between the trimmed V and J ends, which lost 4 bases and 0 bases, there was a span of 10 bases. Per the germline V gene, CDR1 is SGHRS and CDR2 is YFSETQ. This CDR3 has 15 residues.

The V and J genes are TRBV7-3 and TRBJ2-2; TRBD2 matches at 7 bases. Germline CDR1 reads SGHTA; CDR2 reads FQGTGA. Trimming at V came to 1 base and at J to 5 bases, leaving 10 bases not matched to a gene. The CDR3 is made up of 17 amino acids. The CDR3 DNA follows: TGTGCCAGCAGCTTAAATCGCGGGGGTACCGGGACCGGGGAGCTGTTTTTT. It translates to CASSLNRGGTGTGELFF.

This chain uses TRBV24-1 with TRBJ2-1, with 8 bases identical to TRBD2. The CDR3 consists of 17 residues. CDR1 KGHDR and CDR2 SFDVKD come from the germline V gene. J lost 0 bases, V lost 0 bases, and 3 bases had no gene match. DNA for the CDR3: TGTGCCACCAGTGATTTGCTAGGGACTAGCTCCTACAATGAGCAGTTCTTC. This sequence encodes CATSDLLGTSSYNEQFF.

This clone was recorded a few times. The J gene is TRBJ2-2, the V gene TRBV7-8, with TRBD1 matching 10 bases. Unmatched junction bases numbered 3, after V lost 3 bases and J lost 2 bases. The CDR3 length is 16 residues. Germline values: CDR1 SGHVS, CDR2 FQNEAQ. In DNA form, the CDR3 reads TGTGCCAGCAGCTTTCGACAGGGGGCTAACACCGGGGAGCTGTTTTTT. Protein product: CASSFRQGANTGELFF.

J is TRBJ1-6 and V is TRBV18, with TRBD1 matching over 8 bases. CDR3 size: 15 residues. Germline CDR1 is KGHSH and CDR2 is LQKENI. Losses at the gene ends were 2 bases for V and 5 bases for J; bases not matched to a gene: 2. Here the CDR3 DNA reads TGTGCCAGCTCACCAAAACAGGGGGATAATTCACCCCTCCACTTT. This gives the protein CASSPKQGDNSPLHF. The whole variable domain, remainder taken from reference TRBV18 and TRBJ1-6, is NAGVMQNPRHLVRRRGQEARLRCSPMKGHSHVYWYRQLPEEGLKFMVYLQKENIIDESGMPKERFSAEFPKEGPSILRIQQVVRGDSAAYFCASSPKQGDNSPLHFGNGTRLTVT.

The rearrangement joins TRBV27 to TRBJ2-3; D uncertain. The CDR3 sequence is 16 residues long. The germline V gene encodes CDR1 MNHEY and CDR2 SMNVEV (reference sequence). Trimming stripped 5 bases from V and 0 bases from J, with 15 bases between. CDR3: CASSVLSGVSTDTQYF. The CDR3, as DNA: TGTGCCAGCAGTGTCTTATCGGGTGTGAGCACAGATACGCAGTATTTT.

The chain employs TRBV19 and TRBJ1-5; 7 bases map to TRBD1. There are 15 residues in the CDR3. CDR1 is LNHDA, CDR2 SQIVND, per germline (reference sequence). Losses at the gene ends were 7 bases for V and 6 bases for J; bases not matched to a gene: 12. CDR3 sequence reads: CASTELRQGGQPQHF. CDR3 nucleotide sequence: TGTGCCAGTACAGAACTTCGACAGGGAGGTCAGCCCCAGCATTTT. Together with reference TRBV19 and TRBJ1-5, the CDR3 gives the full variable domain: DGGITQSPKYLFRKEGQNVTLSCEQNLNHDAMYWYRQDPGQGLRLIYYSQIVNDFQKGDIAEGYSVSREKKESFPLTVTSAQKNPTAFYLCASTELRQGGQPQHFGDGTRLSIL.

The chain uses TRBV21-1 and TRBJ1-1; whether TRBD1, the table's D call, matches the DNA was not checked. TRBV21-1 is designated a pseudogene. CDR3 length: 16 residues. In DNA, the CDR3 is TGTGCCAGCAGCAGCCGAGTACAGGGGTCATACACTGAAGCTTTCTTT. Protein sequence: CASSSRVQGSYTEAFF.

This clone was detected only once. The CDR3 coding sequence is TGTGCCAGTAGTCAAGAAGGTCTAGGTGGCGAAAAACTGTTTTTT. It specifies CASSQEGLGGEKLFF. The chain employs TRBV19 and TRBJ1-4, with D hard to call. V lost 5 bases and J 8 bases, leaving 18 bases between the germline ends. The CDR3 runs 15 residues. Germline CDR1 is LNHDA and CDR2 is SQIVND (reference sequence).

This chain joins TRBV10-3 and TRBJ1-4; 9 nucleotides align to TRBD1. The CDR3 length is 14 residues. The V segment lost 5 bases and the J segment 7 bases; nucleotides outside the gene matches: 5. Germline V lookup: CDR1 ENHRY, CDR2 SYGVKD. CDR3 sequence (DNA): TGTGCCATCAGTACCGGGACAGGGCGTGAAAAACTGTTTTTT. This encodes CAISTGTGREKLFF.

The CDR3 protein is CASSLGQGRSRGTQYF. The CDR3 DNA reads TGTGCCAGCAGCTTGGGGCAGGGTAGATCCCGCGGGACCCAGTACTTC. The chain has TRBV5-6 and TRBJ2-5; D is possibly TRBD1 (5 bases). Trimming left V 0 bases short and J 7 bases short, with 19 bases between. Per germline, CDR1 SGHDT and CDR2 YYEEEE. The CDR3 runs 16 residues.

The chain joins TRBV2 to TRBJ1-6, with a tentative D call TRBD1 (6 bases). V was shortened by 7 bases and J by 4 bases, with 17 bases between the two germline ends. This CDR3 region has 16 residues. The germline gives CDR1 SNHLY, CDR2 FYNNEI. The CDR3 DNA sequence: TGTGCCAGCAATGGTTACAGGGCCCTTTATAATTCACCCCTCCACTTT. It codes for CASNGYRALYNSPLHF.

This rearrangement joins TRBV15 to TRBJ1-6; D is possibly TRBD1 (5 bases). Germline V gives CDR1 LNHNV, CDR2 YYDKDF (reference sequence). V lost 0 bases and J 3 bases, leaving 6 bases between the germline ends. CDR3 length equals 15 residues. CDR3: CATSRDRDYNSPLHF. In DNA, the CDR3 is TGTGCCACCAGCAGAGACAGGGACTATAATTCACCCCTCCACTTT.

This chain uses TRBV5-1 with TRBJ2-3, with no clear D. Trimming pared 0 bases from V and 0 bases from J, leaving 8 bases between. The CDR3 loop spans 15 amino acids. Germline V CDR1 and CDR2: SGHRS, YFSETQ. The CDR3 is CASSLGLPSTDTQYF. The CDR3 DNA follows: TGCGCCAGCAGCTTGGGACTCCCTAGCACAGATACGCAGTATTTT.

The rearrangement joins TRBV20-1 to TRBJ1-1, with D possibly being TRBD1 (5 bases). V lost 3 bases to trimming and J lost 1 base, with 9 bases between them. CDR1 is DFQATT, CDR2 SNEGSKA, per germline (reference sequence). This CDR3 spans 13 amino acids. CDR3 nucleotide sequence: TGCAGTGCTAGTCGAAGGGGGAACACTGAAGCTTTCTTT. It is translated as CSASRRGNTEAFF.

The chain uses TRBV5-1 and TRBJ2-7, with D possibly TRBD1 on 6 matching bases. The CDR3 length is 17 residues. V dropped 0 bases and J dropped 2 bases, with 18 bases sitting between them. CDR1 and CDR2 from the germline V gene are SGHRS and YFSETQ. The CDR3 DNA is TGCGCCAGCAGCTTGGCCGTAGGGGGTAGAGGAGCCTACGAGCAGTACGTC. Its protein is CASSLAVGGRGAYEQYV.

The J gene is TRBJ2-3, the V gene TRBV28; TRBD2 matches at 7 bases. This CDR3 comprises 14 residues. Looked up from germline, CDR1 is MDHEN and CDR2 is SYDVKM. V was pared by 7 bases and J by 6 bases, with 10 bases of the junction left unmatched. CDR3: CASTSGGGSDTQYF. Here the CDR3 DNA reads TGTGCCAGCACCTCCGGGGGAGGGAGTGATACGCAGTATTTT.

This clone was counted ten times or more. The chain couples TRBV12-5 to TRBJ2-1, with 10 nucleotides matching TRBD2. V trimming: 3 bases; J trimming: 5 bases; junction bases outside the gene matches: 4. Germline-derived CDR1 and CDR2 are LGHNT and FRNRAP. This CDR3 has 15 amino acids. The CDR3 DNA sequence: TGTGCTAGTGGTTTAGGCCTAGCGGGGGACAATGAGCAGTTCTTC. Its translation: CASGLGLAGDNEQFF.

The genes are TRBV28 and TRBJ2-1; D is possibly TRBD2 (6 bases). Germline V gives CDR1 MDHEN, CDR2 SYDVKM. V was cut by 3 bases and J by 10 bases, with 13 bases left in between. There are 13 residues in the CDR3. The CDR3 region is CASSLPGRGEQFF. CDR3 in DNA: TGTGCCAGCAGTTTGCCCGGGAGAGGCGAGCAGTTCTTC.

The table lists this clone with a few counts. This chain's CDR3 is CASSRHRDSYEQYF. The CDR3 nucleotides read TGCGCCAGCAGCCGCCACAGGGACTCCTACGAGCAGTACTTC. This sequence joins TRBV4-3 and TRBJ2-7; the D gene is possibly TRBD1 (6 bases). This CDR3 spans 14 amino acids. Germline V lookup: CDR1 LGHNA, CDR2 YSLEER. V shed 4 bases and J shed 0 bases, with 10 bases lying between them.

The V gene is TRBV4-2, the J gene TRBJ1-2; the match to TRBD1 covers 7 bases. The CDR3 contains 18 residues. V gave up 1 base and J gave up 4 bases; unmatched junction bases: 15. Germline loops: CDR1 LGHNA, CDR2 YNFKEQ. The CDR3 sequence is CASSQGSARGMIVYGYTF. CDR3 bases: TGTGCCAGCAGCCAAGGGTCAGCCAGGGGGATGATCGTCTATGGCTACACCTTC.

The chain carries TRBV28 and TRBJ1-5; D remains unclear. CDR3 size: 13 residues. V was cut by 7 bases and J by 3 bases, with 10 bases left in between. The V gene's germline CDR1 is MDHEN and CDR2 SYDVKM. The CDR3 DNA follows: TGTGCCAGCATGGGCAGCTCCAATCAGCCCCAGCATTTT. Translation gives CASMGSSNQPQHF. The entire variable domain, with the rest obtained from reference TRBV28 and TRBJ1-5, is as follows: DVKVTQSSRYLVKRTGEKVFLECVQDMDHENMFWYRQDPGLGLRLIYFSYDVKMKEKGDIPEGYSVSREKKERFSLILESASTNQTSMYLCASMGSSNQPQHFGDGTRLSIL.

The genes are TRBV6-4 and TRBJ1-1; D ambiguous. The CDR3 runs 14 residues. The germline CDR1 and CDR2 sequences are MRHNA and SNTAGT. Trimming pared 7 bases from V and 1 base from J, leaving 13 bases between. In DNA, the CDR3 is TGTGCCAGCACCGAATGGGCCGGGAACACTGAAGCTTTCTTT. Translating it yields CASTEWAGNTEAFF.